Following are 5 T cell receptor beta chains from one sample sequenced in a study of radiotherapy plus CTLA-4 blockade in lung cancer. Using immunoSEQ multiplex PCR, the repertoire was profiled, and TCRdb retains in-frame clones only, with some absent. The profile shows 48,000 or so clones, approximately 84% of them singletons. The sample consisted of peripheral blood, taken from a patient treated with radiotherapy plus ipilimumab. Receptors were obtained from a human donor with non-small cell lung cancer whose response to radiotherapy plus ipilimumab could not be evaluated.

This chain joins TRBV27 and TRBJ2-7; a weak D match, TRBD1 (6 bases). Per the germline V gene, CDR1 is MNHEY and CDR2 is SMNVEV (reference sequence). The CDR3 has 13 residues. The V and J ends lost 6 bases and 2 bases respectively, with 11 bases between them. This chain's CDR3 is CASSHRQAYEQYF. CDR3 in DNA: TGTGCCAGCAGCCACCGACAGGCCTACGAGCAGTACTTC.

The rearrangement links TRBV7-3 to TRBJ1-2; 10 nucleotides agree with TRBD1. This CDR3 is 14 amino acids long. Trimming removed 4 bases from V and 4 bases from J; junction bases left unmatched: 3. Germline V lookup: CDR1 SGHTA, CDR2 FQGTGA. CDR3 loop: CASSSTGGAYGYTF. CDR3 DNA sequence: TGTGCCAGCAGCTCGACAGGGGGCGCCTATGGCTACACCTTC. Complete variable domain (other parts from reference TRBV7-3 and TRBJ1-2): GAGVSQTPSNKVTEKGKYVELRCDPISGHTALYWYRQSLGQGPEFLIYFQGTGAADDSGLPNDRFFAVRPEGSVSTLKIQRTERGDSAVYLCASSSTGGAYGYTFGSGTRLTVV.

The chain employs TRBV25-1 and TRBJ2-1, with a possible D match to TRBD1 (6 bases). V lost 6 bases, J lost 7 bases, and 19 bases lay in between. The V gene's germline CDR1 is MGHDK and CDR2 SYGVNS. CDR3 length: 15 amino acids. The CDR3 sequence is CASSKGVDLGNEQFF. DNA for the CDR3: TGTGCCAGCAGCAAGGGGGTTGACCTAGGTAATGAGCAGTTCTTC.

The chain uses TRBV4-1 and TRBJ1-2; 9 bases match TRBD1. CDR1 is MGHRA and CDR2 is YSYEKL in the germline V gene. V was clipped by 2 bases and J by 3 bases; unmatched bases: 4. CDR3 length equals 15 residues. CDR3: CASSQPGQGYYGYTF. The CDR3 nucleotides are TGCGCCAGCAGCCAACCTGGACAGGGGTACTATGGCTACACCTTC.

DNA of the CDR3: TGTGCCAGCAGTTTTAAGGCGGGATCGGGAACAGATACGCAGTATTTT. Protein product: CASSFKAGSGTDTQYF. The chain couples TRBV28 to TRBJ2-3; D may be TRBD2 (6 bases). V lost 3 bases to trimming and J lost 3 bases, with 16 bases between them. The CDR3 runs 16 residues. Per the germline V gene, CDR1 is MDHEN and CDR2 is SYDVKM.